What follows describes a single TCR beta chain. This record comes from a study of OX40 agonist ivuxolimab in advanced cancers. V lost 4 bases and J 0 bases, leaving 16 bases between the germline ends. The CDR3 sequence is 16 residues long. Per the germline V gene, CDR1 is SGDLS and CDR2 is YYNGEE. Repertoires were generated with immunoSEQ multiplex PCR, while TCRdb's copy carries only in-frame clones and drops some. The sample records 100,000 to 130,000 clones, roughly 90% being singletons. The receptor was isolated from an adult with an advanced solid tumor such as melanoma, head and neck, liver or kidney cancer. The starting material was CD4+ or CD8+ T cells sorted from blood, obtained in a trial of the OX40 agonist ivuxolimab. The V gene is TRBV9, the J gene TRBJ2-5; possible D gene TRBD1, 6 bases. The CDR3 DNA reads TGTGCCAGCAGCTGGGGCTCCCAGGGGTACCAAGAGACCCAGTACTTC. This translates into CASSWGSQGYQETQYF.